The entry that follows covers one TCR beta chain sequence. Clones were read by immunoSEQ multiplex PCR, and TCRdb kept only the in-frame ones, dropping some. The repertoire consists of tens of thousands of clones, with about 91% occurring once and the leading ten covering about a fifth. The entry originates in a study of T cell responses to AZD1222 COVID-19 vaccine. In germline, CDR1 is SGHVS, CDR2 FQNEAQ. The V end was cut by 4 bases, the J end by 4 bases, with 16 bases between. The CDR3 length is 15 residues. This specimen consisted of peripheral blood, obtained on day 0 of AZD1222 vaccination. The receptor was derived from an adult in good health. This chain connects TRBV7-8 to TRBJ1-1; D might be TRBD1 (5 bases). CDR3 residues: CASSSLRGGGTEAFF. Written as DNA, the CDR3 is TGTGCCAGCAGCTCCCTGAGGGGAGGCGGCACTGAAGCTTTCTTT.